These 9 T cell receptor beta chains came from one sample sequenced in a study of OX40 agonist ivuxolimab in advanced cancers. Receptor amplification or capture employed the immunoSEQ multiplex PCR assay. TCRdb's version of the immuneACCESS table is confined to in-frame rearrangements and falls short of the full clone set. An unresolved V gene accounts for under half of the shortfall where checked; the remainder is of unknown origin. The sample includes about 15,000 clones, with 80% to 90% observed a single time. The top ten clonotypes cover over 35% of the sample. Sequenced material: CD4+ or CD8+ T cells sorted from blood, taken in a trial of the OX40 agonist ivuxolimab. The receptors shown here come from an adult with an advanced solid tumor such as melanoma, head and neck, liver or kidney cancer.

The chain carries TRBV7-9 and TRBJ1-2; the match to TRBD1 covers 10 bases. Germline V lookup: CDR1 SEHNR, CDR2 FQNEAQ (reference sequence). The CDR3 runs to 17 residues. J gave up 1 base and V 4 bases, and 9 bases lay outside the gene matches. CDR3 in amino acids: CASSSLRRDRGNYGYTF. The CDR3 DNA follows: TGTGCCAGCAGCTCCCTTCGAAGGGACAGGGGTAACTATGGCTACACCTTC.

As for this clone: An end of the junction differs from the germline gene, which may be a read error. The V gene is TRBV5-6, the J gene TRBJ2-1, with 11 bases that match TRBD1. The CDR3 contains 13 residues. Germline CDR1 SGHDT, CDR2 YYEEEE. CDR3 sequence (DNA): TGTGCCGGCAGCCCCACGGGACAGGGGGGGCAGTTCTTC. This translates into CAGSPTGQGGQFF.

The V call is TRBV18, the J call TRBJ2-7, with 7 nucleotides matching TRBD1. Germline CDR1 reads KGHSH; CDR2 reads LQKENI. CDR3 length equals 15 residues. J gave up 2 bases and V 3 bases, and 7 bases lay outside the gene matches. The CDR3 DNA follows: TGTGCCAGCTCACCTTCGACGCAGGGGGCCTACGAGCAGTACTTC. It encodes CASSPSTQGAYEQYF.

The chain couples TRBV7-2 to TRBJ2-7, with 7 bases aligning to TRBD2. The V gene end was trimmed by 5 bases and the J gene end by 0 bases; junction bases not matched to a gene: 10. Per germline, CDR1 SGHTA and CDR2 FQGNSA. The CDR3 covers 16 residues. CDR3 sequence (DNA): TGTGCCAGCAGCCCCCCCGCGGGGGACCTCTCCTACGAGCAGTACTTC. Translated, it gives CASSPPAGDLSYEQYF. Looking up the rest from reference TRBV7-2 and TRBJ2-7 gives the full variable domain: GAGVSQSPSNKVTEKGKDVELRCDPISGHTALYWYRQSLGQGLEFLIYFQGNSAPDKSGLPSDRFSAERTGGSVSTLTIQRTQQEDSAVYLCASSPPAGDLSYEQYFGPGTRLTVT.

This clone is medium-sized within its sample. The V and J genes are TRBV5-1 and TRBJ2-1; TRBD2 aligns across 7 bases. Germline CDR1 SGHRS, CDR2 YFSETQ. V was pared by 3 bases and J by 5 bases, with 11 bases of the junction left unmatched. This CDR3 is built from 16 residues. DNA of the CDR3: TGCGCCAGCAGCTCGGTTGGACTAGAAAACCACAATGAGCAGTTCTTC. Translation gives CASSSVGLENHNEQFF. The entire variable domain, with the rest obtained from reference TRBV5-1 and TRBJ2-1, is as follows: KAGVTQTPRYLIKTRGQQVTLSCSPISGHRSVSWYQQTPGQGLQFLFEYFSETQRNKGNFPGRFSGRQFSNSRSEMNVSTLELGDSALYLCASSSVGLENHNEQFFGPGTRLTVL.

The CDR3 loop reads CASSLTPGASSTDTQYF. The CDR3 DNA sequence: TGTGCCAGCAGCTTAACTCCGGGAGCCTCTAGCACAGATACGCAGTATTTT. The J gene is TRBJ2-3, the V gene TRBV11-3; possible D gene TRBD2, 6 bases. CDR3 length: 17 residues. The germline V gene encodes CDR1 SGHNT and CDR2 YENEEA. Trimming shortened V by 2 bases and J by 0 bases, and 15 bases separated the two germline ends. Variable domain in full (rest from reference TRBV11-3 and TRBJ2-3): EAGVVQSPRYKIIEKKQPVAFWCNPISGHNTLYWYLQNLGQGPELLIRYENEEAVDDSQLPKDRFSAERLKGVDSTLKIQPAELGDSAVYLCASSLTPGASSTDTQYFGPGTRLTVL.

This rearrangement joins TRBV27 to TRBJ2-1; D is unresolved. The length of the CDR3 is 16 residues. In germline, CDR1 is MNHEY, CDR2 SMNVEV (reference sequence). V dropped 3 bases and J dropped 5 bases, with 17 bases sitting between them. The CDR3 nucleotides read TGTGCCAGCAGTTTTTTACCCCCAGAGCATGACAATGAGCAGTTCTTC. As protein: CASSFLPPEHDNEQFF.

This clone came up once. V usage is TRBV7-9 and J usage is TRBJ1-1, with 8 bases fitting TRBD1. The germline gives CDR1 SEHNR, CDR2 FQNEAQ (reference sequence). V was pared by 5 bases and J by 5 bases, with 10 bases of the junction left unmatched. This CDR3 region has 15 residues. The CDR3 sequence: CASSTTDRGETEAFF. The CDR3 DNA reads as TGTGCCAGCAGCACAACCGACAGGGGAGAGACTGAAGCTTTCTTT.

J is TRBJ2-7 and V is TRBV29-1, with D hard to call. This CDR3 has 13 amino acids. V was pared by 6 bases and J by 3 bases, with 15 bases between. Germline V lookup: CDR1 SQVTM, CDR2 ANQGSEA. The CDR3 loop reads CSVERDGFYEQYF. Here the CDR3 DNA reads TGCAGCGTAGAAAGAGACGGATTCTACGAGCAGTACTTC.